The rows below give T cell receptor beta chains drawn from one sample of a study of cytomegalovirus exposure and HLA in healthy donors. TCRdb keeps only in-frame clones here, not all; method: immunoSEQ multiplex PCR. This sample has about 160,000 clones, with around 90% found just once. Specimen: PBMCs. The source of these receptors is a man between 18 and 29 years old in good health and CMV-seronegative. Each CDR3 is given with its conserved first and last residue. A D gene is named only where the DNA matches it firmly. Some rows mark clone size as missing; the rest say once, few, many or name a class of expanded clone.

V gene	D gene	clone size	J gene	CDR3 protein	CDR3 DNA
TRBV2	NA	once	TRBJ2-5	CASQIAVPGTQYF	TGTGCCAGCCAAATTGCGGTACCGGGGACCCAGTACTTC
TRBV2	NA	NA	TRBJ1-2	CATLPGGHGYTF	TGTGCCACCCTCCCGGGGGGGCATGGCTACACCTTC
TRBV6-6	TRBD1	once	TRBJ2-1	CASTQDRENEQFF	TGTGCCAGCACCCAGGACAGGGAAAATGAGCAGTTCTTC
TRBV7-9	TRBD1	NA	TRBJ1-5	CASSHDRGSQPQHF	TGTGCCAGCAGCCATGACAGGGGGAGTCAGCCCCAGCATTTT
TRBV9	NA	once	TRBJ2-2	CASSVVSAANTGELFF	TGTGCCAGCAGCGTAGTAAGCGCCGCGAACACCGGGGAGCTGTTTTTT
TRBV7-9	NA	NA	TRBJ1-3	CASSLRSSGNTIYF	TGTGCCAGCAGCTTACGGTCCTCTGGAAACACCATATATTTT
TRBV7-9	NA	NA	TRBJ2-1	CASNPEERAYNEQFF	TGTGCCAGCAACCCCGAAGAGCGTGCGTACAATGAGCAGTTCTTC
TRBV6-1	TRBD1	NA	TRBJ2-7	CASSDGQGAYEQYF	TGTGCCAGCAGCGATGGACAGGGGGCCTACGAGCAGTACTTC
TRBV7-8	NA	NA	TRBJ2-5	CASSPGLFQETQYF	TGTGCCAGCAGCCCTGGCCTTTTCCAAGAGACCCAGTACTTC
TRBV28	TRBD1	NA	TRBJ1-2	CASSSRGGQFNYGYTF	TGTGCCAGCAGTTCCCGGGGGGGACAGTTTAACTATGGCTACACCTTC
TRBV7-8	NA	NA	TRBJ2-1	CASSRSGGGKNEQFF	TGTGCCAGCAGCCGATCCGGGGGAGGAAAAAATGAGCAGTTCTTC
TRBV5-4	NA	few	TRBJ1-1	CASRSYTEAFF	TGTGCCAGCAGGTCGTACACTGAAGCTTTCTTT
TRBV29-1	TRBD2	NA	TRBJ2-1	CSVVGAAGAFYNEQFF	TGCAGCGTTGTGGGGGCAGCGGGAGCATTTTACAATGAGCAGTTCTTC
TRBV5-1	TRBD2	NA	TRBJ2-1	CASSPEGLGEQFF	TGCGCCAGCAGCCCGGAAGGACTAGGTGAGCAGTTCTTC
TRBV6-6	TRBD1	NA	TRBJ1-5	CASSIQTGNQPQHF	TGTGCCAGCAGTATCCAGACAGGGAATCAGCCCCAGCATTTT
TRBV4-3	TRBD2	NA	TRBJ2-7	CASSQVQVASGNSYEQYF	TGCGCCAGCAGCCAAGTCCAGGTCGCTAGCGGGAACTCCTACGAGCAGTACTTC
TRBV27	TRBD1	NA	TRBJ1-2	CASSSAGTGFYGYTF	TGTGCCAGCAGTAGTGCCGGGACAGGCTTTTATGGCTACACCTTC
TRBV5-1	TRBD1	NA	TRBJ2-4	CASSPGTESKNIQYF	TGCGCCAGCAGCCCGGGGACAGAGTCCAAAAACATTCAGTACTTC
TRBV5-6	NA	many	TRBJ2-1	CASSVLIGEAEQFF	TGTGCCAGCAGTGTATTAATTGGGGAGGCTGAGCAGTTCTTC
TRBV7-2	TRBD1	NA	TRBJ2-5	CASSLGGRGTETQYF	TGTGCCAGCAGCTTAGGCGGCAGGGGGACAGAGACCCAGTACTTC
TRBV5-1	NA	NA	TRBJ2-1	CASSLQSSYNEQFF	TGCGCCAGCAGCTTGCAGTCCAGTTACAATGAGCAGTTCTTC
TRBV7-9	NA	NA	TRBJ1-2	CASSYRDSGGYTF	TGTGCCAGCAGCTACCGGGACTCCGGGGGCTACACCTTC
TRBV19	NA	once	TRBJ1-3	CASSNRLSSGNTIYF	TGTGCCAGTAGTAACAGGTTAAGCTCTGGAAACACCATATATTTT
TRBV25-1	NA	NA	TRBJ2-3	CASSRREDTDTQYF	TGTGCCAGCAGTAGGCGGGAAGACACAGATACGCAGTATTTT
TRBV6-5	TRBD1	NA	TRBJ2-7	CASSADRRTTYEQYF	TGTGCCAGCAGCGCGGACAGGAGGACCACCTACGAGCAGTACTTC
TRBV5-1	NA	NA	TRBJ1-3	CASSVTVDKGNTIYF	TGCGCCAGCAGCGTGACAGTGGATAAAGGAAACACCATATATTTT
TRBV11-2	NA	NA	TRBJ2-5	CASSTLSGAQETQYF	TGTGCCAGCAGCACATTAAGTGGAGCCCAAGAGACCCAGTACTTC
TRBV15	TRBD2	NA	TRBJ2-3	CATSREWRSGSTDTQYF	TGTGCCACCAGCAGAGAGTGGCGTAGCGGGAGCACAGATACGCAGTATTTT
TRBV27	NA	NA	TRBJ2-5	CASSHLRGGDGGGETQYF	TGTGCCAGCAGTCACCTGAGGGGGGGGGATGGAGGAGGAGAGACCCAGTACTTC
TRBV13	TRBD2	NA	TRBJ2-6	CASSLGSGGTGANVLTF	TGTGCCAGCAGCTTAGGCAGCGGGGGCACGGGGGCCAACGTCCTGACTTTC
TRBV27	TRBD2	NA	TRBJ2-1	CASSRLAGAYNEQFF	TGTGCCAGCAGTCGACTAGCGGGAGCCTACAATGAGCAGTTCTTC
TRBV5-4	TRBD1	NA	TRBJ2-5	CASSSTSTGYSETQYF	TGTGCCAGCAGCTCCACATCGACAGGGTATTCAGAGACCCAGTACTTC
TRBV5-6	TRBD1	NA	TRBJ1-5	CASSFRTGGGNQPQHF	TGTGCCAGCAGCTTCCGGACAGGGGGCGGGAATCAGCCCCAGCATTTT
TRBV6-6	NA	NA	TRBJ2-7	CASMRQDHEQYF	TGTGCCAGCATGAGACAGGACCACGAGCAGTACTTC
TRBV5-1	NA	NA	TRBJ2-5	CASSRFYGGSETQYF	TGCGCCAGCAGCCGCTTCTACGGAGGCTCCGAGACCCAGTACTTC
TRBV5-1	NA	NA	TRBJ2-2	CASSFRLAFGELFF	TGCGCCAGCAGCTTTCGGCTAGCGTTCGGGGAGCTGTTTTTT
TRBV28	NA	NA	TRBJ2-2	CATARGGLDTGELFF	TGTGCCACTGCAAGGGGGGGTCTAGACACCGGGGAGCTGTTTTTT
TRBV27	NA	NA	TRBJ2-7	CASSPDTPGSEQYF	TGTGCCAGCAGTCCCGACACCCCCGGATCCGAGCAGTACTTC
TRBV5-6	TRBD1	NA	TRBJ2-1	CASSNWDRVKEQFF	TGTGCCAGCAGCAACTGGGACAGGGTAAAGGAGCAGTTCTTC
TRBV7-8	TRBD1	NA	TRBJ1-5	CASRNTGVQPQHF	TGTGCCAGCAGGAATACAGGGGTCCAGCCCCAGCATTTT
TRBV7-2	TRBD1	NA	TRBJ2-5	CASSFGTGFGRRGETQYF	TGTGCCAGCAGCTTCGGGACAGGGTTCGGTCGGCGGGGAGAGACCCAGTACTTC
TRBV27	TRBD2	NA	TRBJ2-3	CASFTSGTPSARTDTQYF	TGTGCCAGCTTTACTAGCGGAACTCCTTCTGCGAGGACAGATACGCAGTATTTT
TRBV10-1	TRBD2	few	TRBJ2-2	CASNLGLAGGHTGELFF	TGCGCCAGCAACCTGGGACTAGCGGGAGGTCACACCGGGGAGCTGTTTTTT
TRBV6-5	NA	NA	TRBJ2-1	CASSYRGNEQFF	TGTGCCAGCAGTTATCGGGGCAATGAGCAGTTCTTC
TRBV29-1	TRBD1	NA	TRBJ2-7	CSVAGTGGIDEQYF	TGCAGCGTGGCCGGGACAGGGGGCATAGACGAGCAGTACTTC
TRBV6-5	NA	NA	TRBJ2-7	CASRGTSGGYEQYF	TGTGCCAGCAGGGGGACATCGGGTGGGTACGAGCAGTACTTC
TRBV6-1	NA	NA	TRBJ1-5	CASRTVENQPQHF	TGTGCCAGCAGGACAGTGGAAAATCAGCCCCAGCATTTT
TRBV15	TRBD2	NA	TRBJ2-3	CATSQERGLGTDTQYF	TGTGCCACCAGCCAAGAGCGGGGACTAGGCACAGATACGCAGTATTTT
TRBV7-8	NA	NA	TRBJ1-2	CASSLGSGANYGYTF	TGTGCCAGCAGCTTAGGAAGTGGAGCTAACTATGGCTACACCTTC
TRBV27	NA	NA	TRBJ2-3	CASSFLRRFTDTQYF	TGTGCCAGCAGTTTCTTGCGGAGGTTCACAGATACGCAGTATTTT
TRBV5-8	NA	NA	TRBJ2-7	CASTGGGGSREQYF	TGTGCCAGCACGGGGGGCGGCGGGAGTCGGGAGCAGTACTTC